This record concerns one T cell receptor (beta chain) sequence. The V gene lost 5 bases and the J gene lost 3 bases, with 11 bases spanning the gap. Per the germline V gene, CDR1 is GTSNPN and CDR2 is SVGIG (reference sequence). This CDR3 spans 12 amino acids. These data come from a study of blood T cell repertoires in COVID-19. At the level of the study: In each case, the material was cDNA or gDNA derived from T cells, B-cell-depleted T cells, or PBMCs.

This table comes from immunoSEQ multiplex PCR, and its TCRdb copy is limited to in-frame clones, with some not included. This table has some 250,000 clones, roughly 81% appearing once. The sequenced material came from peripheral blood. The rearrangement links TRBV30 to TRBJ2-7, with D unresolved. The source of this sequence is a woman over 75 with COVID-19, enrolled during active disease. The CDR3 DNA sequence: TGTGCCTGGGGGCAGACGGGCTACGAGCAGTACTTC. Amino acid sequence: CAWGQTGYEQYF. The whole variable domain, remainder taken from reference TRBV30 and TRBJ2-7, is SQTIHQWPATLVQPVGSPLSLECTVEGTSNPNLYWYRQAAGRGLQLLFYSVGIGQISSEVPQNLSASRPQDRQFILSSKKLLLSDSGFYLCAWGQTGYEQYFGPGTRLTVT.